Shown below are 30 T cell receptor beta chains from a single sample sequenced in a study of T cell repertoires in cytomegalovirus infection (dated 2019 in TCRdb). The instrument given in TCRdb is Illumina HiSeq 1500. Using fastp at Q25 and MiXCR, TCRdb reprocessed the public reads and kept productive beta chains. When rows share a CDR3 protein, they turn into one entry using the most common DNA and genes. The sample table holds around 280,000 distinct CDR3 sequences, of which around 13% were seen once. The ten largest clones represent around 8.8% of the sample. The sequenced sample consisted of PBMCs. These receptors came from a human donor in good health (CMV status not recorded). Some clones in this sample may be carry-over from other donors' samples.

In this sample, this clonotype turned up many times. The J gene is TRBJ2-2, the V gene TRBV6-1, with no clear D. CDR1 and CDR2 (germline): MNHNS, SASEGT. The CDR3 has 14 amino acids. V gave up 1 base and J gave up 0 bases, with 3 bases separating them. DNA of the CDR3: TGTGCCAGCAGTGAAGGTGCGAACACCGGGGAGCTGTTTTTT. Translated: CASSEGANTGELFF.

The chain carries TRBV7-3 and TRBJ2-1; TRBD1 is a possible D gene (6 bases). From germline, CDR1 is SGHTA and CDR2 FQGTGA. The CDR3 runs 16 residues. Trimming stripped 8 bases from V and 7 bases from J, with 24 bases between. CDR3 in DNA: TGTGCCAGCGGCCGGGACCTCGTGGAAGGGGGAAATGAGCAGTTCTTC. This sequence encodes CASGRDLVEGGNEQFF. Based on the CDR3 plus reference TRBV7-3 and TRBJ2-1, the full variable domain is GAGVSQTPSNKVTEKGKYVELRCDPISGHTALYWYRQSLGQGPEFLIYFQGTGAADDSGLPNDRFFAVRPEGSVSTLKIQRTERGDSAVYLCASGRDLVEGGNEQFFGPGTRLTVL.

On this clonotype itself: This may be a read error: a much more frequent sequence differs by one nucleotide. This sequence joins TRBV6-1 and TRBJ2-3; D tentatively fits TRBD1 or TRBD2 (5 bases each). The germline V and J ends were trimmed by 6 bases and 6 bases, with 16 bases remaining between them. CDR3 length: 14 residues. Germline V gene data show CDR1 as MNHNS and CDR2 as SASEGT. CDR3: CASRLAYGADTQYF. DNA of the CDR3: TGTGCCAGCAGACTCGCCTACGGGGCTGATACGCAGTATTTT.

This clonotype was seen repeatedly, ten times or more. The chain links TRBV7-9 to TRBJ2-1, with D unclear. The CDR3 has 16 residues. Germline V gives CDR1 SEHNR, CDR2 FQNEAQ (reference sequence). Trimming removed 5 bases at V and 2 bases at J, with 16 bases between. The CDR3 sequence: CASSPPAGLTYNEQFF. The DNA of the CDR3 is TGTGCCAGCAGCCCCCCCGCCGGCCTAACCTACAATGAGCAGTTCTTC. Filled out from reference TRBV7-9 and TRBJ2-1, the complete variable domain reads DTGVSQNPRHKITKRGQNVTFRCDPISEHNRLYWYRQTLGQGPEFLTYFQNEAQLEKSRLLSDRFSAERPKGSFSTLEIQRTEQGDSAMYLCASSPPAGLTYNEQFFGPGTRLTVL.

This clonotype was seen more than once but under ten times. This chain joins TRBV2 and TRBJ2-7; tentatively, D is TRBD1 (5 bases). The germline gives CDR1 SNHLY, CDR2 FYNNEI. CDR3 length equals 13 residues. V lost 8 bases and J 5 bases, leaving 16 bases between the germline ends. CDR3 nucleotides: TGTGCCAGCGGATCTTTTAGGGGCAACGAGCAGTACTTC. Amino acid sequence: CASGSFRGNEQYF.

This rearrangement joins TRBV12-5 to TRBJ2-2; D possibly corresponds to TRBD1 (5 bases). The CDR3 sequence is 17 residues long. Trimming took off 3 bases at V and 4 bases at J, with 18 bases between the two ends. Germline CDR1 is LGHNT and CDR2 is FRNRAP. CDR3 sequence reads: CASGFLAASGSTGELFF. The CDR3 DNA reads as TGTGCTAGTGGTTTTCTCGCCGCATCAGGGTCCACCGGGGAGCTGTTTTTT.

This clonotype was counted ten times or more. The V and J genes are TRBV7-8 and TRBJ1-2; D is undetermined. The CDR3 covers 14 residues. Germline CDR1 SGHVS, CDR2 FQNEAQ. V was pared by 0 bases and J by 13 bases, with 18 bases between. The CDR3 region has the DNA TGTGCCAGCAGCTTAGCGCCCGCGGGGATAGGGTTCACCTTC. This gives the protein CASSLAPAGIGFTF.

This clonotype was picked up many times. The chain combines TRBV7-8 with TRBJ1-1; 8 positions agree with TRBD1. The CDR3 totals 16 residues. From germline, CDR1 is SGHVS and CDR2 FQNEAQ. Losses at the gene ends were 5 bases for V and 0 bases for J; bases not matched to a gene: 8. CDR3 DNA: TGTGCCAGCAGCCCCGAATGGACAGGGATGAACACTGAAGCTTTCTTT. Its translation: CASSPEWTGMNTEAFF.

This clonotype was recorded at least ten times. Here the CDR3 DNA reads TGTGCCAGCAGCCCTGAGCGGGAAGAGACCCAGTACTTC. The encoded protein is CASSPEREETQYF. The chain uses TRBV7-8 and TRBJ2-5, with D perhaps matching TRBD2 (6 bases). With 5 bases removed from V and 3 bases from J, the gap between germline ends came to 10 bases. CDR1 and CDR2 (germline): SGHVS, FQNEAQ. This CDR3 comprises 13 residues.

This clonotype was found a few times. This rearrangement joins TRBV19 to TRBJ1-6; D gene uncertain. Trimming removed 4 bases from V and 14 bases from J, with 15 bases in between. The CDR3 sequence is 13 residues long. The germline V gene encodes CDR1 LNHDA and CDR2 SQIVND (reference sequence). CDR3 bases: TGTGCCAGTAGTAACCTCCGGGCTGGGACCCTCCACTTT. Amino acids: CASSNLRAGTLHF.

This clonotype was counted ten times or more. The rearrangement links TRBV7-2 to TRBJ2-1; 12 bases align to TRBD2. CDR3 length equals 15 residues. CDR1 SGHTA and CDR2 FQGNSA come from the germline V gene. Trimming cost V 5 bases and J 7 bases; bases outside gene matches: 6. The CDR3 loop is CASSARLAGENEQFF. Written as DNA, the CDR3 is TGTGCCAGCAGCGCCCGACTAGCGGGAGAAAATGAGCAGTTCTTC.

The chain joins TRBV5-1 to TRBJ1-2; 9 nucleotides match TRBD1. J lost 6 bases, V lost 4 bases, and 7 bases had no gene match. Germline V gene sequence: CDR1 SGHRS, CDR2 YFSETQ. The CDR3 contains 14 residues. CDR3 sequence (DNA): TGCGCCAGCAGCGGAGGACAGGGGCGGAATGGCTACACCTTC. Translating gives CASSGGQGRNGYTF. The whole variable domain, remainder taken from reference TRBV5-1 and TRBJ1-2, is KAGVTQTPRYLIKTRGQQVTLSCSPISGHRSVSWYQQTPGQGLQFLFEYFSETQRNKGNFPGRFSGRQFSNSRSEMNVSTLELGDSALYLCASSGGQGRNGYTFGSGTRLTVV.

This clonotype was counted only a few times. V is TRBV9 and J is TRBJ2-1; D ambiguous. Germline loops: CDR1 SGDLS, CDR2 YYNGEE. Trimming took off 0 bases at V and 4 bases at J, with 5 bases between the two ends. CDR3 length: 13 residues. Here the CDR3 DNA reads TGTGCCAGCAGCGTAGAGGGATACAATGAGCAGTTCTTC. Its protein is CASSVEGYNEQFF.

This clonotype was counted at least ten times. The genes are TRBV11-2 and TRBJ2-2, with 8 bases fitting TRBD1. CDR3 length equals 14 residues. The germline V gene encodes CDR1 SGHAT and CDR2 FQNNGV. The J segment lost 6 bases and the V segment lost 5 bases, leaving 5 bases of the junction unmatched. The CDR3 DNA sequence: TGTGCCAGCAGCAGAAGGACAGGGTCCGGGGAGCTGTTTTTT. This translates into CASSRRTGSGELFF.

This clonotype was detected many times. The chain is built from TRBV7-2 and TRBJ2-3, with unresolved D. Looked up from germline, CDR1 is SGHTA and CDR2 is FQGNSA. V was cut by 5 bases and J by 6 bases, with 12 bases left in between. The CDR3 runs to 13 residues. CDR3 residues: CASSNRLSDTQYF. The CDR3 coding sequence is TGTGCCAGCAGCAACAGACTTTCCGATACGCAGTATTTT.

Only a few counts were recorded for this clonotype. Germline and junction disagree at one end, which may indicate a read error. V is TRBV4-1 and J is TRBJ2-1, with D perhaps matching TRBD1 or TRBD2 (5 bases each). Germline-derived CDR1 and CDR2 are MGHRA and YSYEKL. The CDR3 has 16 residues. The CDR3 region is CASSQEEGHTYNEQFF. CDR3 coding DNA: TGTGCCAGCAGCCAAGAAGAGGGGCACACGTACAATGAGCAGTTCTTC.

CDR3 in DNA: TGTGCCAGCAGTTGGGGACCGAACGGGGAGACCCAGTACTTC. It translates to CASSWGPNGETQYF. V gene TRBV12-3 or TRBV12-4 combines with J gene TRBJ2-5, with D possibly called TRBD1 or TRBD2 (5 bases each). The CDR3 consists of 14 residues. V was clipped by 4 bases and J by 5 bases, with 14 bases between them.

This chain connects TRBV15 to TRBJ1-1; D gene uncertain. V lost 5 bases, J lost 1 base, and 5 bases lay in between. The CDR3 sequence is 12 residues long. Per germline, CDR1 LNHNV and CDR2 YYDKDF (reference sequence). In DNA form, the CDR3 reads TGTGCCACCAGCCGGAAGAACACTGAAGCTTTCTTT. Translation gives CATSRKNTEAFF.

This rearrangement joins TRBV28 to TRBJ2-1, with D perhaps given as TRBD1 or TRBD2 (6 bases each). Germline CDR1 reads MDHEN; CDR2 reads SYDVKM. CDR3 length: 15 amino acids. The germline V and J ends were trimmed by 6 bases and 4 bases, with 16 bases remaining between them. The CDR3 is CASRLGGGSYNEQFF. In nucleotides, the CDR3 is TGTGCCAGCAGATTGGGGGGCGGCAGTTACAATGAGCAGTTCTTC.

This clonotype has a count of ten or more. The chain recombines TRBV14 with TRBJ1-5, with D unclear. This CDR3 has 16 residues. V was trimmed by 0 bases and J by 5 bases, leaving 14 bases between them. Germline-derived CDR1 and CDR2 are SGHDN and FVKESK. Here the CDR3 DNA reads TGTGCCAGCAGCCAAGATACCTCCCCCAGAGATCAGCCCCAGCATTTT. Encoded protein: CASSQDTSPRDQPQHF.

This sequence joins TRBV18 and TRBJ2-2; D call uncertain. This CDR3 is 14 amino acids long. V lost 3 bases and J 2 bases, leaving 7 bases between the germline ends. The germline V gene has CDR1 KGHSH and CDR2 LQKENI. CDR3 nucleotides: TGTGCCAGCTCACCTAACAGAAACACCGGGGAGCTGTTTTTT. Amino acids: CASSPNRNTGELFF.

This clonotype was found many times. V is TRBV2 and J is TRBJ1-6; the match to TRBD1 covers 8 bases. Trimming took 5 bases from V and 3 from J; bases not matched to a gene: 3. From germline, CDR1 is SNHLY and CDR2 FYNNEI. The CDR3 loop spans 15 amino acids. The CDR3 protein is CASSLTGDYNSPLHF. DNA for the CDR3: TGTGCCAGCAGTTTGACAGGGGACTATAATTCACCCCTCCACTTT.

This clonotype showed up many times. This chain uses TRBV28 with TRBJ1-2; the D gene is possibly TRBD1 (5 bases). This CDR3 comprises 14 residues. Germline CDR1 and CDR2: MDHEN and SYDVKM. V shed 6 bases and J shed 13 bases, with 24 bases lying between them. The CDR3 region is CASSPREVGLSFTF. The CDR3 DNA is TGTGCCAGCAGCCCCCGGGAGGTGGGACTTAGCTTCACCTTC.

This clonotype was counted ten times or more. V and J are TRBV7-9 and TRBJ1-1, with D hard to call. The length of the CDR3 is 13 residues. Germline CDR1 and CDR2: SEHNR and FQNEAQ (reference sequence). The ends were cut back, 4 bases at V and 8 bases at J, with 14 bases in the middle. DNA of the CDR3: TGTGCCAGCAGCTCGTCTACAGTGGGGGAAGCTTTCTTT. Protein sequence: CASSSSTVGEAFF.

This clonotype showed up many times. V is TRBV4-3 and J is TRBJ2-3; D is undetermined. The CDR3 runs to 15 residues. The germline V and J ends were trimmed by 0 bases and 0 bases, with 7 bases remaining between them. Germline V lookup: CDR1 LGHNA, CDR2 YSLEER. In DNA, the CDR3 is TGCGCCAGCAGCCAAGATCTCCAGAGCACAGATACGCAGTATTTT. The encoded protein is CASSQDLQSTDTQYF.

This clonotype was seen only a few times. This rearrangement joins TRBV10-3 to TRBJ2-5, with 10 bases identical to TRBD1. Germline V CDR1 and CDR2: ENHRY, SYGVKD. After removal of 4 bases from V and 3 bases from J, the junction contained 5 bases not matched to a gene. The CDR3 is 15 amino acids. CDR3 in amino acids: CAISGWTGGEETQYF. CDR3 sequence (DNA): TGTGCCATCAGTGGATGGACAGGGGGGGAAGAGACCCAGTACTTC.

The table lists this clonotype with many counts. The V call is TRBV4-2, the J call TRBJ1-1, with TRBD1 as a possible D gene (5 bases). Trimming pared 0 bases from V and 7 bases from J, leaving 15 bases between. Looked up from germline, CDR1 is LGHNA and CDR2 is YNFKEQ. The CDR3 runs 15 residues. DNA for the CDR3: TGTGCCAGCAGCCAAGATTTTGGGACTCCCGGTGAAGCTTTCTTT. Its translation is CASSQDFGTPGEAFF.

V and J are TRBV7-3 and TRBJ2-1, with a possible D match to TRBD1 (6 bases). Germline CDR1 is SGHTA and CDR2 is FQGTGA. With 2 bases removed from V and 6 bases from J, the gap between germline ends came to 17 bases. This CDR3 has 16 amino acids. As DNA, the CDR3 is TGTGCCAGCAGCTTACGCCAGGGGAGCCCTCTCAATGAGCAGTTCTTC. The encoded protein is CASSLRQGSPLNEQFF.

This clonotype came up a few times. The chain uses TRBV29-1 and TRBJ1-1, with D possibly matching TRBD1 (6 bases). V lost 6 bases and J lost 4, with 12 bases in between. The CDR3 is 12 residues long. Germline CDR1 is SQVTM and CDR2 is ANQGSEA. The CDR3 region is CSVSTGSTEAFF. The CDR3 DNA follows: TGCAGCGTATCCACAGGGAGCACTGAAGCTTTCTTT.

This sequence joins TRBV4-1 and TRBJ1-3; D not resolved. The CDR3 runs 14 residues. Deletions cut 2 bases from V and 0 bases from J, with 5 bases between. Germline V gives CDR1 MGHRA, CDR2 YSYEKL. The DNA for the CDR3 is TGCGCCAGCAGCCAAACTCTCTCTGGAAACACCATATATTTT. This encodes CASSQTLSGNTIYF.